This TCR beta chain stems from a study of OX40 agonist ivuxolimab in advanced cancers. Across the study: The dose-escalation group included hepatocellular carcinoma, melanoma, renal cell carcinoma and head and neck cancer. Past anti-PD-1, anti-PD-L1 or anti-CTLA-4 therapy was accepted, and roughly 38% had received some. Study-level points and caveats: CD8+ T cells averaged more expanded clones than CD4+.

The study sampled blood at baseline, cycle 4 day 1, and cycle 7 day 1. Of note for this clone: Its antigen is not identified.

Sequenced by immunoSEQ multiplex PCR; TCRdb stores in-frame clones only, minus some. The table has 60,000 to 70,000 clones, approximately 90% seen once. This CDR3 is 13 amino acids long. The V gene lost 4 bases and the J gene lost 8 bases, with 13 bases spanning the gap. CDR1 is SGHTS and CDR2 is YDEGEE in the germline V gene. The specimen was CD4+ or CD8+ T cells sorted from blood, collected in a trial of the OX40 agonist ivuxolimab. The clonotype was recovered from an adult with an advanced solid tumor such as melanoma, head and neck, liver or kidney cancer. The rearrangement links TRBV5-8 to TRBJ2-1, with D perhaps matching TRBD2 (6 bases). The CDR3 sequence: CASSVTSKHEQFF. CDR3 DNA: TGTGCCAGCAGCGTGACTAGTAAGCATGAGCAGTTCTTC.